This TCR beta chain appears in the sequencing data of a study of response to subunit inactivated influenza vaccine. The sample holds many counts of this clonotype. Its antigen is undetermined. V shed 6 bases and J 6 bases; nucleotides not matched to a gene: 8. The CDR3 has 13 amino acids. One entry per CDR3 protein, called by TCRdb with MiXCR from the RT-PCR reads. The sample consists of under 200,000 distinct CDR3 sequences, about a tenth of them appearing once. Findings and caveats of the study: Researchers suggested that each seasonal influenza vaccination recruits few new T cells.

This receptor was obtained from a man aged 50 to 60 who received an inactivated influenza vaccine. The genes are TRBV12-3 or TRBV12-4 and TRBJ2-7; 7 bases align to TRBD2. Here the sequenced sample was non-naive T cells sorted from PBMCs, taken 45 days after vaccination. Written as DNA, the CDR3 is TGTGCCAGCAGCCGGGGAACTAGCGTCGAGCAGTACTTC. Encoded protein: CASSRGTSVEQYF.